This record looks at one TCR beta chain sequence and its context. Its antigen is undetermined. The authors used template switching to add a universal primer site and gave cDNA unique molecular identifiers. TCRdb ran MiXCR on the 5' RACE reads and lists one entry per CDR3 protein. The top ten hold 4% to 5% of the sample, which has 200,000 to 250,000 distinct CDR3 sequences, roughly 13% seen once. This sample is drawn from a study of identical twins. Study-wide findings and caveats: One should note that invariant MAIT and iNKT cells could partly confound zero-insertion analyses.

The germline CDR1 and CDR2 sequences are GTSNPN and SVGIG (reference sequence). The CDR3 covers 13 residues. With 2 bases clipped from V and 6 bases from J, the junction kept 2 bases outside the gene matches. The same sample was also used in a study of yellow fever vaccine responses in identical twins.

The rearrangement joins TRBV30 to TRBJ2-2, with 8 bases matching TRBD1. The sequence was collected from a woman under 30 in good health. Material for sequencing was memory (CD45RO+) T cells sorted from blood. CDR3 DNA sequence: TGTGCCTGGAGTTTACAGGGGGCCGGGGAGCTGTTTTTT. Translating it yields CAWSLQGAGELFF.